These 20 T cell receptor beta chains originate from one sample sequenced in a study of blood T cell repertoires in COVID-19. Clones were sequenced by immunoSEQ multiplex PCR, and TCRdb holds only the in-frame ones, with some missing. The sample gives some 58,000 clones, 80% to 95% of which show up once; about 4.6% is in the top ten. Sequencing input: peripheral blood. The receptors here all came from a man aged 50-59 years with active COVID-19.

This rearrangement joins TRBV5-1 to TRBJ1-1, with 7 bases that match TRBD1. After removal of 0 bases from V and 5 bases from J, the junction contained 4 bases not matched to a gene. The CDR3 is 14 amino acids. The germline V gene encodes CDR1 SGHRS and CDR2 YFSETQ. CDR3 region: CASSLAPRGTEAFF. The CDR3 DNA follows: TGCGCCAGCAGCTTGGCCCCCAGGGGGACTGAAGCTTTCTTT.

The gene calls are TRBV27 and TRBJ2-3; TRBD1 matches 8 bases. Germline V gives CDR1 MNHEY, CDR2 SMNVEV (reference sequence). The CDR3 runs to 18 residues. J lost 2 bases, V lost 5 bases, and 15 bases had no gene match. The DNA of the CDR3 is TGTGCCAGCAGTCTAAAACTGGGACAGGACACGATCACAGATACGCAGTATTTT. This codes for CASSLKLGQDTITDTQYF.

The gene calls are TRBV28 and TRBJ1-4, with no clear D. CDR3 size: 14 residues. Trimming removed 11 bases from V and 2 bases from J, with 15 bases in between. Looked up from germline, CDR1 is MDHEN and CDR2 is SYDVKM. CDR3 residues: CAALRGGTNEKLFF. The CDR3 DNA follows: TGTGCCGCCCTCCGAGGAGGGACTAATGAAAAACTGTTTTTT.

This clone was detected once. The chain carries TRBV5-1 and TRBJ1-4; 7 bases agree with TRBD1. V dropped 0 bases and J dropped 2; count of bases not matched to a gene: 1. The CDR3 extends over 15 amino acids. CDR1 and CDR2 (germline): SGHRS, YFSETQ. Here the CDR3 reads CASSLAQGTNEKLFF. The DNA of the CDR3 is TGCGCCAGCAGCTTGGCACAGGGGACTAATGAAAAACTGTTTTTT.

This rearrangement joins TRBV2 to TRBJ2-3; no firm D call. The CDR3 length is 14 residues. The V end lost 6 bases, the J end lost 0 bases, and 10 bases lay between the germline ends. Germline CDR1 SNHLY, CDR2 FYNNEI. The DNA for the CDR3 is TGTGCCAGCAGCCCGACATTGAGCACAGATACGCAGTATTTT. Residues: CASSPTLSTDTQYF.

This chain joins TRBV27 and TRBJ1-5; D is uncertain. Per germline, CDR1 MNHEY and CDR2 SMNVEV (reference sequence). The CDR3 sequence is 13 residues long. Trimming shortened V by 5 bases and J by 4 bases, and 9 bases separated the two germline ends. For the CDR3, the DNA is TGTGCCAGCAGTCCAGCGTCGAATCAGCCCCAGCATTTT. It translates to CASSPASNQPQHF.

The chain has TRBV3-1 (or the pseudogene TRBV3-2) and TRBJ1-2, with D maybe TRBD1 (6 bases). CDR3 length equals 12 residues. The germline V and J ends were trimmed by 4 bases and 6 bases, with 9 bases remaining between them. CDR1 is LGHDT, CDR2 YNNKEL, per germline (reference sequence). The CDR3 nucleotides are TGTGCCAGCAGCCCAGGGGAGCATGGCTACACCTTC. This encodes CASSPGEHGYTF.

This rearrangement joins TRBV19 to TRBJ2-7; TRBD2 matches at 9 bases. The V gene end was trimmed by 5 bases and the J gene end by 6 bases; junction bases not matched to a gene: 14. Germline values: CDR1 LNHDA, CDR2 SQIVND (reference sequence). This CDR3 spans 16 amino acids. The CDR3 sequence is CASSVGTSRSRGEQYF. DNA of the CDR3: TGTGCCAGTAGTGTGGGGACTAGCCGCTCGCGGGGCGAGCAGTACTTC. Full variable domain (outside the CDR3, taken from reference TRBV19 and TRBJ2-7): DGGITQSPKYLFRKEGQNVTLSCEQNLNHDAMYWYRQDPGQGLRLIYYSQIVNDFQKGDIAEGYSVSREKKESFPLTVTSAQKNPTAFYLCASSVGTSRSRGEQYFGPGTRLTVT.

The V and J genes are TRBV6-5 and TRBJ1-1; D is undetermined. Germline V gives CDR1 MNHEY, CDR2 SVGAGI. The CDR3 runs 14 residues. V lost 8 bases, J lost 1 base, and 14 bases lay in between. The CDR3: CASSPSTANTEAFF. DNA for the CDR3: TGTGCCAGCTCTCCCAGCACAGCGAACACTGAAGCTTTCTTT.

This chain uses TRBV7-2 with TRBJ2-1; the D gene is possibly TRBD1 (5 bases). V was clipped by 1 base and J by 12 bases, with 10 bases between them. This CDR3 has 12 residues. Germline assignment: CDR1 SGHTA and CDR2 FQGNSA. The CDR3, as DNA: TGTGCCAGCAGCTTAGATGCAGGGTGGCAGTTCTTC. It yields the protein CASSLDAGWQFF.

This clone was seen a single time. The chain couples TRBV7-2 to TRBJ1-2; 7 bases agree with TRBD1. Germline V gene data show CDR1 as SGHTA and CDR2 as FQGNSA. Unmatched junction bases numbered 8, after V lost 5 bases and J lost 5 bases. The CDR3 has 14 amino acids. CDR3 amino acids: CASSDKTTGYGYTF. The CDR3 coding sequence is TGTGCCAGCAGCGACAAAACGACAGGGTATGGCTACACCTTC.

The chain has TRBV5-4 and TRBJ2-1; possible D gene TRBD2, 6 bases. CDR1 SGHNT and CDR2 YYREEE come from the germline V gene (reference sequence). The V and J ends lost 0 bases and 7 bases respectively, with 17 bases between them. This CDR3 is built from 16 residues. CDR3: CASSLVSGIRGNEQFF. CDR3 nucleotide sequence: TGTGCCAGCAGCTTGGTGTCAGGGATACGGGGGAATGAGCAGTTCTTC.

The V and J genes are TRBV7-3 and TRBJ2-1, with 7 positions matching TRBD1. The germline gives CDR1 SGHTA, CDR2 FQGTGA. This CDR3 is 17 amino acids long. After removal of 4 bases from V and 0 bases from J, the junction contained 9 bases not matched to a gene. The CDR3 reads CASSSFMDRSSYNEQFF. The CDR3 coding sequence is TGTGCCAGCAGCTCCTTTATGGACAGGAGCTCCTACAATGAGCAGTTCTTC.

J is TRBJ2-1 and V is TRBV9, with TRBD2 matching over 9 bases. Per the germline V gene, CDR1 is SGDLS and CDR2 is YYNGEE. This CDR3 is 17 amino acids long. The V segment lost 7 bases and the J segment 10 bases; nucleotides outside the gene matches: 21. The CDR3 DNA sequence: TGTGCCAGCCCGGGCCCAGTGGGGCGGGGGGGCCAAAGGGAGCAGTTCTTC. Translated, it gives CASPGPVGRGGQREQFF.

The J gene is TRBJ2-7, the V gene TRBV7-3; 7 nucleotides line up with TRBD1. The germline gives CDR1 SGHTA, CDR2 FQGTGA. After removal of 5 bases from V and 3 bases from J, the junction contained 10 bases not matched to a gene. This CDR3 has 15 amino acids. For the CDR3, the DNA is TGTGCCAGCAGCAGAACAGGGGAAGGGAGCTACGAGCAGTACTTC. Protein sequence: CASSRTGEGSYEQYF.

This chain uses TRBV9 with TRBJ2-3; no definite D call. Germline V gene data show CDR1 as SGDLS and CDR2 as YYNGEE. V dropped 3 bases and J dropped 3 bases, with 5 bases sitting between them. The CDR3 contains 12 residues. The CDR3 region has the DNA TGTGCCAGCAGCGCCAGGACAGATACGCAGTATTTT. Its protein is CASSARTDTQYF.

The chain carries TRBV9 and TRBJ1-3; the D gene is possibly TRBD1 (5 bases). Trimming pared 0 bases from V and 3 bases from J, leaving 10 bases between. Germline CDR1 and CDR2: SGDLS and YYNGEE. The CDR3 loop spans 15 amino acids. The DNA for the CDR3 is TGTGCCAGCAGCGTAGGGACAACTGGTGGAAACACCATATATTTT. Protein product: CASSVGTTGGNTIYF.

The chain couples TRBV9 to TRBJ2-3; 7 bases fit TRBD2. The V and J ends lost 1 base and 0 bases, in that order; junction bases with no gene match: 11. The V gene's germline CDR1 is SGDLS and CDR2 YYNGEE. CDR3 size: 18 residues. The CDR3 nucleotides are TGTGCCAGCAGCGTATCCGTAGGGGCTAGCGGCAGCACAGATACGCAGTATTTT. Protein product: CASSVSVGASGSTDTQYF. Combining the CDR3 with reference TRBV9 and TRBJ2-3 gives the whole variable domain DSGVTQTPKHLITATGQRVTLRCSPRSGDLSVYWYQQSLDQGLQFLIQYYNGEERAKGNILERFSAQQFPDLHSELNLSSLELGDSALYFCASSVSVGASGSTDTQYFGPGTRLTVL.

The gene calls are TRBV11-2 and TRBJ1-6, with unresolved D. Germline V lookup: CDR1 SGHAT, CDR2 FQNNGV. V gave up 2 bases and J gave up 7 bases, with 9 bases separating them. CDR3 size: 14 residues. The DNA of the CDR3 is TGTGCCAGCAGCTTACCTTTTCAGAATTCACCCCTCCACTTT. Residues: CASSLPFQNSPLHF.

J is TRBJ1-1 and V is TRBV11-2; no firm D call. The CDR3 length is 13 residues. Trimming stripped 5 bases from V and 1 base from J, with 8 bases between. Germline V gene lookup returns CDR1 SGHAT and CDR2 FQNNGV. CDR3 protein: CASSPQRNTEAFF. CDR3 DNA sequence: TGTGCCAGCAGCCCACAGAGGAACACTGAAGCTTTCTTT.